This T cell receptor (beta chain) was captured in a study of blood T cell repertoires in COVID-19. Study as a whole: Samples of COVID-19 (acute and convalescent) were obtained from the United States, Italy and Spain. Nucleic acid was either cDNA or gDNA, and it came from T cells, B-cell-depleted T cells, or PBMCs.

The germline V and J ends were trimmed by 4 bases and 5 bases, with 23 bases remaining between them. The CDR3 contains 17 residues. Germline V CDR1 and CDR2: LGHNA, YNFKEQ. In the authors' workflow: Estimates of nucleated cell counts were drawn from the amplification of reference gene primers. Sequencing used immunoSEQ multiplex PCR; TCRdb keeps in-frame clones, though not all of them. V and J calls and clone size are copied from that table; D and trimming were computed from the DNA. The table lists fewer than 200,000 clones, 70% to 90% of them singletons. V and J are TRBV4-2 and TRBJ1-1; tentatively, D is TRBD1 (5 bases). The origin of this receptor is a man younger than 35 who had recovered from COVID-19. Sequencing was performed on peripheral blood. The CDR3 coding sequence is TGTGCCAGCAGCCCCGCGGGGGGACGGGACTGGGGGACTGAAGCTTTCTTT. This codes for CASSPAGGRDWGTEAFF.